One T cell receptor beta chain is described in this entry. Antigen: not known. CDR1 MNHNY and CDR2 SVGAGI come from the germline V gene (reference sequence). V lost 8 bases and J 4 bases, leaving 11 bases between the germline ends. The CDR3 is 12 residues long. The sample comes from a study of blood T cells in healthy people across ages. The study's findings and limits: Observed TCR beta diversity per million T cells went down as age went up. This fall followed a roughly linear course with age.

The authors ran a second PCR of about 7 to 11 cycles using a sample-barcoded 5' primer and a J-beta primer mix. From the 5' RACE reads, TCRdb called clonotypes with MiXCR, one entry per CDR3 protein. The repertoire holds approximately 2,000,000 distinct CDR3 sequences, around 40% seen once, with more than 20% in the top ten. Donors each provided roughly 11 milliliters of peripheral blood. The sequencing sample was made of blood. This clonotype was sampled from a human donor in good health. The chain combines TRBV6-6 with TRBJ1-2; D is ambiguous. As DNA, the CDR3 is TGTGCCAGCGGAGCCAGCGGCTATGGCTACACCTTC. The encoded protein is CASGASGYGYTF.